The 2 T cell receptor beta chains reported below all come from one sample, sequenced in a study of blood T cell repertoires in COVID-19. Method: immunoSEQ multiplex PCR; TCRdb's copy keeps in-frame clones and lacks some. The table shows roughly 350,000 clones, with around 89% occurring only once. Sequencing input: peripheral blood. These receptors were obtained from a woman aged 45-59 years with active or convalescent COVID-19.

This chain joins TRBV19 and TRBJ1-5; no reliable D call. The germline gives CDR1 LNHDA, CDR2 SQIVND (reference sequence). V lost 6 bases, J lost 2 bases, and 11 bases lay in between. The CDR3 contains 14 residues. This CDR3 is CASRYVGGNQPQHF. The CDR3 region has the DNA TGTGCCAGTAGGTATGTAGGAGGCAATCAGCCCCAGCATTTT.

The chain joins TRBV12-3 or TRBV12-4 to TRBJ2-7; D possibly corresponds to TRBD2 (6 bases). This CDR3 is built from 13 residues. The germline V and J ends were trimmed by 7 bases and 5 bases, with 15 bases remaining between them. CDR3 in DNA: TGTGCCAGCAATGGGGAGGATGCGAACGAGCAGTACTTC. Translated: CASNGEDANEQYF.